These 16 T cell receptor beta chains came from one sample sequenced in a study of Ad26.COV2.S vaccination and SARS-CoV-2 variants (dated by TCRdb to the early 2020s). Receptor libraries were prepared by the immunoSEQ multiplex PCR assay. Entries here come from immuneACCESS through TCRdb and include only in-frame sequences with V and J called. Some clones fail to appear in such tables; in the studies checked, an unresolved V gene covers under half of the shortfall, and the cause of the remainder is unknown. In this sample the table shows some 390,000 clones, approximately 91% of which occur a single time. The top ten clonotypes cover around 2% of the sample. The sample's treatment or condition, from its label and the paper: 15 to 20 received Ad26.COV2.S at low or high dose, single or two shots; about 5 received placebo; per-sample allocation not given. Repertoires of vaccine and placebo recipients were sequenced from samples collected on day 63 after the first injection.

The starting material was peripheral blood, obtained in a trial of Ad26.COV2.S vaccine versus placebo. These receptor sequences come from a person between 18 and 65 years old who received the Ad26.COV2.S COVID-19 vaccine or a placebo.

In its sample, this clone was seen a few times. The V call is TRBV7-2, the J call TRBJ2-5; no clear D. The CDR3 has 12 residues. Germline V gene data show CDR1 as SGHTA and CDR2 as FQGNSA. The V gene lost 6 bases and the J gene lost 4 bases, with 9 bases spanning the gap. CDR3 DNA: TGTGCCAGCAGACGGTCGGGAGAGACCCAGTACTTC. Its protein is CASRRSGETQYF.

V is TRBV9 and J is TRBJ2-7; maybe TRBD1 (5 bases). Deletions cut 3 bases from V and 4 bases from J, with 17 bases between. CDR3 size: 15 residues. Germline CDR1 reads SGDLS; CDR2 reads YYNGEE. The CDR3 reads CASSGTGYPLYEQYF. The CDR3 DNA reads TGTGCCAGCAGCGGCACAGGATATCCTCTGTACGAGCAGTACTTC.

The rearrangement uses TRBV7-9 and TRBJ2-5; 7 bases line up with TRBD1. This CDR3 is 15 amino acids long. V gave up 1 base and J gave up 4 bases; unmatched junction bases: 6. Germline CDR1 is SEHNR and CDR2 is FQNEAQ (reference sequence). The CDR3 spells CASSLVKGARETQYF. CDR3 coding DNA: TGTGCCAGCAGCTTAGTAAAGGGGGCGAGAGAGACCCAGTACTTC.

This rearrangement joins TRBV15 to TRBJ2-7; D might be TRBD1 (6 bases). Trimming left V 6 bases short and J 10 bases short, with 19 bases between. Germline values: CDR1 LNHNV, CDR2 YYDKDF (reference sequence). This CDR3 is 13 amino acids long. Written as DNA, the CDR3 is TGTGCCACCAGTCATCGCATGTCGGGACAACAGTACTTC. This sequence encodes CATSHRMSGQQYF.

V usage is TRBV5-1 and J usage is TRBJ2-2; tentative D call: TRBD1 (6 bases). Germline assignment: CDR1 SGHRS and CDR2 YFSETQ. V gave up 0 bases and J gave up 2 bases, with 11 bases separating them. The CDR3 runs 16 residues. DNA of the CDR3: TGCGCCAGCAGCTTGGTAGGGGGAGACAACACCGGGGAGCTGTTTTTT. Protein sequence: CASSLVGGDNTGELFF.

The chain joins TRBV5-4 to TRBJ1-1; a possible D gene is TRBD1 (6 bases). V was trimmed by 2 bases and J by 0 bases, leaving 8 bases between them. CDR3 size: 14 residues. The germline gives CDR1 SGHNT, CDR2 YYREEE (reference sequence). The CDR3 bases are TGTGCCAGCAGCTTCGACAGGTTGAACACTGAAGCTTTCTTT. Translation: CASSFDRLNTEAFF. The full variable domain, its missing parts supplied by reference TRBV5-4 and TRBJ1-1, is ETGVTQSPTHLIKTRGQQVTLRCSSQSGHNTVSWYQQALGQGPQFIFQYYREEENGRGNFPPRFSGLQFPNYSSELNVNALELDDSALYLCASSFDRLNTEAFFGQGTRLTVV.

The chain recombines TRBV29-1 with TRBJ2-1, with 10 bases aligning to TRBD1. The CDR3 runs 14 residues. V gave up 1 base and J gave up 8 bases; unmatched junction bases: 5. The germline CDR1 and CDR2 sequences are SQVTM and ANQGSEA. CDR3 DNA: TGCAGCGTTGAAGGGGGGACAGGGGTGGATGAGCAGTTCTTC. Protein sequence: CSVEGGTGVDEQFF.

The chain employs TRBV19 and TRBJ1-5; 9 bases map to TRBD1. CDR1 is LNHDA and CDR2 is SQIVND in the germline V gene (reference sequence). V shed 8 bases, J shed 7 bases, and the junction held 9 bases outside the gene matches. This CDR3 has 14 residues. The DNA of the CDR3 is TGTGCCAGTTCAACGGGACAGGGTAAACAGCCCCAGCATTTT. Its translation is CASSTGQGKQPQHF.

The rearrangement uses TRBV4-3 and TRBJ2-7, with D unclear. The length of the CDR3 is 14 residues. CDR1 LGHNA and CDR2 YSLEER come from the germline V gene. V dropped 1 base and J dropped 3 bases, with 10 bases sitting between them. The CDR3 protein is CASSQGIPYYEQYF. CDR3 in DNA: TGCGCCAGCAGCCAAGGGATCCCTTACTACGAGCAGTACTTC.

Written as DNA, the CDR3 is TGTGCCAGCAGCTTAGATCGAGCACCCGAGCAGTACTTC. Encoded protein: CASSLDRAPEQYF. V and J are TRBV11-2 and TRBJ2-7; no clear D. With 0 bases removed from V and 6 bases from J, the gap between germline ends came to 9 bases. The CDR3 consists of 13 residues. Germline V gene sequence: CDR1 SGHAT, CDR2 FQNNGV.

The V gene is TRBV24-1, the J gene TRBJ2-5; 8 nucleotides match TRBD1. CDR1 is KGHDR and CDR2 is SFDVKD in the germline V gene. The CDR3 contains 15 residues. The V segment lost 2 bases and the J segment 1 base; nucleotides outside the gene matches: 2. The CDR3 sequence is CATSDSGTGQETQYF. CDR3 sequence (DNA): TGTGCCACCAGTGATTCTGGGACAGGCCAAGAGACCCAGTACTTC.

The chain links TRBV7-3 to TRBJ2-3, with TRBD2 as a possible D gene (6 bases). Trimming removed 10 bases from V and 4 bases from J, with 9 bases in between. The CDR3 contains 11 residues. Per the germline V gene, CDR1 is SGHTA and CDR2 is FQGTGA. In DNA, the CDR3 is TGTGCCACGGGGGTTGCAGATACGCAGTATTTT. Protein product: CATGVADTQYF.

In nucleotides, the CDR3 is TGTGCCAGCAGTGAAGCCGGGGGGTGGTACACCATATATTTT. Its translation is CASSEAGGWYTIYF. The V and J genes are TRBV6-1 and TRBJ1-3; TRBD1 might be the D (5 bases). The ends were cut back, 0 bases at V and 8 bases at J, with 11 bases in the middle. The germline V gene encodes CDR1 MNHNS and CDR2 SASEGT. The CDR3 is 14 amino acids.

The chain links TRBV4-2 to TRBJ2-1; D is unclear. The V end was cut by 1 base, the J end by 4 bases, with 11 bases between. The CDR3 loop spans 15 amino acids. CDR1 and CDR2 (germline): LGHNA, YNFKEQ. Here the CDR3 reads CASSQAGVKYNEQFF. DNA of the CDR3: TGTGCCAGCAGCCAAGCCGGAGTAAAGTACAATGAGCAGTTCTTC.

The J gene is TRBJ2-7, the V gene TRBV7-9; 11 bases are shared with TRBD2. CDR1 and CDR2 from the germline V gene are SEHNR and FQNEAQ (reference sequence). The CDR3 has 16 amino acids. With V trimmed by 6 bases and J by 2 bases, 9 bases remained unmatched. The CDR3: CASSISGRAPAYEQYF. The CDR3 DNA is TGTGCCAGCAGTATTAGCGGGAGGGCCCCCGCCTACGAGCAGTACTTC.

The chain has TRBV5-6 and TRBJ2-3; D is unresolved. V gave up 5 bases and J gave up 1 base, with 8 bases separating them. Per the germline V gene, CDR1 is SGHDT and CDR2 is YYEEEE. CDR3 size: 13 residues. CDR3 coding DNA: TGTGCCAGCAGTTATGACCGCACAGATACGCAGTATTTT. Its translation is CASSYDRTDTQYF.